A single sample gave rise to the 20 T cell receptor beta chains below, sequenced in a study of T cell responses to AZD1222 COVID-19 vaccine. Profiled with immunoSEQ multiplex PCR; TCRdb holds only in-frame clones, not every one. The repertoire has some 140,000 clones, roughly 90% of them found once; the top ten carry around 18%. The specimen comprised peripheral blood, sampled on day 0 of AZD1222 vaccination. These receptors were taken from an adult in good health.

This clone occurred a few times. The rearrangement uses TRBV2 and TRBJ1-4; TRBD1 matches 7 bases. V lost 3 bases, J lost 5 bases, and 3 bases stayed unmatched. The CDR3 extends over 14 amino acids. The germline V gene encodes CDR1 SNHLY and CDR2 FYNNEI. This chain's CDR3 is CASSETGWNEKLFF. CDR3 DNA: TGTGCCAGCAGTGAGACAGGGTGGAATGAAAAACTGTTTTTT.

The V and J genes are TRBV5-1 and TRBJ1-4; D is unclear. The length of the CDR3 is 16 residues. The germline CDR1 and CDR2 sequences are SGHRS and YFSETQ. Deletions cut 4 bases from V and 8 bases from J, with 21 bases between. CDR3 nucleotides: TGCGCCAGCAGCCCCTTAACCGGGAGCGGAGGGGAAAAACTGTTTTTT. This translates into CASSPLTGSGGEKLFF.

The chain couples TRBV7-9 to TRBJ2-1; D unresolved. With 0 bases removed from V and 8 bases from J, the gap between germline ends came to 14 bases. The CDR3 loop spans 15 amino acids. Germline V gene sequence: CDR1 SEHNR, CDR2 FQNEAQ (reference sequence). This chain's CDR3 is CASSLAGAVRDEQFF. In DNA, the CDR3 is TGTGCCAGCAGCTTAGCCGGAGCCGTCCGAGATGAGCAGTTCTTC.

The chain joins TRBV6-4 to TRBJ2-1, with TRBD2 matching 10 bases. The ends lost 4 bases at V and 7 bases at J; junction bases unmatched: 10. The CDR3 runs to 16 residues. Per the germline V gene, CDR1 is MRHNA and CDR2 is SNTAGT. CDR3 sequence (DNA): TGTGCCAGCAGTGGTCTCCCTAGCGGGGGCTTGAATGAGCAGTTCTTC. As protein: CASSGLPSGGLNEQFF.

This clone has a single count. V and J are TRBV7-3 and TRBJ2-1, with a weak D call TRBD2 (5 bases). This CDR3 has 13 amino acids. In germline, CDR1 is SGHTA, CDR2 FQGTGA. Trimming left V 2 bases short and J 6 bases short, with 8 bases between. This CDR3 is CASSLRGPNEQFF. CDR3 sequence (DNA): TGTGCCAGCAGCTTACGAGGGCCCAATGAGCAGTTCTTC.

This chain joins TRBV30 and TRBJ1-5; D gene ambiguous. The CDR3 runs 14 residues. The V end lost 2 bases, the J end lost 3 bases, and 11 bases lay between the germline ends. Germline-derived CDR1 and CDR2 are GTSNPN and SVGIG (reference sequence). The DNA of the CDR3 is TGTGCCTGGAGTTCTTCCGCCCTCAATCAGCCCCAGCATTTT. This translates into CAWSSSALNQPQHF.

The chain combines TRBV6-5 with TRBJ2-1; 7 bases align to TRBD1. J lost 9 bases, V lost 5 bases, and 13 bases had no gene match. The length of the CDR3 is 15 residues. Germline CDR1 MNHEY, CDR2 SVGAGI. The chain's CDR3 is CASSPMTTGLGEQFF. CDR3 coding DNA: TGTGCCAGCAGTCCTATGACGACAGGGCTGGGTGAGCAGTTCTTC.

V gene TRBV27 combines with J gene TRBJ1-5; possible D gene TRBD1, 5 bases. Trimming removed 6 bases from V and 2 bases from J, with 14 bases in between. Germline values: CDR1 MNHEY, CDR2 SMNVEV (reference sequence). CDR3 size: 15 residues. CDR3 nucleotide sequence: TGTGCCAGCAGGGACGCGGGAGGGGGCAATCAGCCCCAGCATTTT. This sequence encodes CASRDAGGGNQPQHF.

The count of this clone is one. V and J are TRBV3-1 (or the pseudogene TRBV3-2) and TRBJ2-7; D may match TRBD1 or TRBD2 (7 bases each). V shed 1 base and J shed 3 bases, with 22 bases lying between them. This CDR3 is 18 amino acids long. Germline V lookup: CDR1 LGHDT, CDR2 YNNKEL (reference sequence). In DNA, the CDR3 is TGTGCCAGCAGCCAAGGTCTCGCGGGGGACCACAGGGGCTACGAGCAGTACTTC. Its protein is CASSQGLAGDHRGYEQYF.

This chain links TRBV5-4 with TRBJ2-6, with 7 bases fitting TRBD1. Trimming cost V 4 bases and J 2 bases; bases outside gene matches: 12. This CDR3 has 18 amino acids. Germline V gene data show CDR1 as SGHNT and CDR2 as YYREEE (reference sequence). CDR3 DNA sequence: TGTGCCAGCAGCCCAGGGACAGCTGGTCTAACTGGGGCCAACGTCCTGACTTTC. Translation: CASSPGTAGLTGANVLTF.

The V call is TRBV28, the J call TRBJ2-3, with TRBD2 identical over 10 bases. Germline V CDR1 and CDR2: MDHEN, SYDVKM. V gave up 2 bases and J gave up 2 bases; unmatched junction bases: 4. The length of the CDR3 is 16 residues. The CDR3 region is CASSLGAGGLTDTQYF. CDR3 sequence (DNA): TGTGCCAGCAGTTTAGGAGCGGGGGGGCTCACAGATACGCAGTATTTT.

The rearrangement uses TRBV6-4 and TRBJ1-5; maybe TRBD1 (5 bases). CDR3 length: 17 amino acids. Between the trimmed V and J ends, which lost 8 bases and 8 bases, there was a span of 28 bases. Germline assignment: CDR1 MRHNA and CDR2 SNTAGT. In nucleotides, the CDR3 is TGTGCCAGCTTCTCATCGGGGACCCTCAAATCGAGGGAGCCCCAGCATTTT. It specifies CASFSSGTLKSREPQHF.

The rearrangement joins TRBV28 to TRBJ1-5, with TRBD1 identical over 8 bases. Looked up from germline, CDR1 is MDHEN and CDR2 is SYDVKM. The CDR3 runs 15 residues. The V and J ends lost 6 bases and 6 bases, in that order; junction bases with no gene match: 10. The chain's CDR3 is CASSRDRGGGQPQHF. The CDR3 region has the DNA TGTGCCAGCAGCAGAGACAGGGGAGGCGGTCAGCCCCAGCATTTT.

The count of this clone is one. This chain joins TRBV9 and TRBJ2-7; unclear D gene. Trimming removed 0 bases at V and 3 bases at J, with 13 bases between. This CDR3 is 15 amino acids long. Germline CDR1 SGDLS, CDR2 YYNGEE. CDR3 sequence reads: CASSVAGGGDYEQYF. As DNA, the CDR3 is TGTGCCAGCAGCGTAGCGGGTGGTGGGGACTACGAGCAGTACTTC.

The V and J genes are TRBV18 and TRBJ2-5; weak D call: TRBD2 (6 bases). Trimming shortened V by 3 bases and J by 1 base, and 9 bases separated the two germline ends. The CDR3 is 14 residues long. Germline loops: CDR1 KGHSH, CDR2 LQKENI. CDR3 loop: CASSPRESQETQYF. As DNA, the CDR3 is TGTGCCAGCTCACCTCGGGAGTCCCAAGAGACCCAGTACTTC.

The chain recombines TRBV7-6 with TRBJ2-3; 8 positions agree with TRBD2. Trimming at V came to 1 base and at J to 0 bases, leaving 3 bases not matched to a gene. The germline V gene has CDR1 SGHVS and CDR2 FNYEAQ. The CDR3 length is 16 residues. The CDR3 reads CASSLGRGASTDTQYF. Written as DNA, the CDR3 is TGTGCCAGCAGCTTAGGGCGGGGGGCAAGCACAGATACGCAGTATTTT.

This clone was observed once. V gene TRBV14 combines with J gene TRBJ2-1; possible D gene TRBD1, 6 bases. Deletions cut 1 base from V and 8 bases from J, with 6 bases between. The germline V gene encodes CDR1 SGHDN and CDR2 FVKESK. The CDR3 runs 12 residues. CDR3 sequence (DNA): TGTGCCAGCAGCCAAGGGGGGCATGAGCAGTTCTTC. Translated, it gives CASSQGGHEQFF.

The chain combines TRBV7-3 with TRBJ1-1; D remains unclear. Germline V CDR1 and CDR2: SGHTA, FQGTGA. The CDR3 runs 14 residues. With 2 bases removed from V and 4 bases from J, the gap between germline ends came to 11 bases. The CDR3 DNA is TGTGCCAGCAGCTTACGAGGCCCCGGCACTGAAGCTTTCTTT. This translates into CASSLRGPGTEAFF. Using reference TRBV7-3 and TRBJ1-1 for the parts outside the CDR3, the full variable domain is GAGVSQTPSNKVTEKGKYVELRCDPISGHTALYWYRQSLGQGPEFLIYFQGTGAADDSGLPNDRFFAVRPEGSVSTLKIQRTERGDSAVYLCASSLRGPGTEAFFGQGTRLTVV.

The V call is TRBV3-1 (or the pseudogene TRBV3-2), the J call TRBJ2-7; 10 nucleotides line up with TRBD2. CDR1 is LGHDT, CDR2 YNNKEL, per germline (reference sequence). The CDR3 contains 15 residues. Unmatched junction bases numbered 7, after V lost 1 base and J lost 7 bases. The CDR3 DNA sequence: TGTGCCAGCAGCCAAGTAGCGGGGGGACGACAAGAGCAGTACTTC. It yields the protein CASSQVAGGRQEQYF.

The V and J genes are TRBV27 and TRBJ1-6, with 11 bases identical to TRBD1. The CDR3 has 15 amino acids. J gave up 9 bases and V 8 bases, and 9 bases lay outside the gene matches. Germline loops: CDR1 MNHEY, CDR2 SMNVEV (reference sequence). Written as DNA, the CDR3 is TGTGCCAGCGGGCAAACCGGGACAGGGGGTTCACCCCTCCACTTT. This gives the protein CASGQTGTGGSPLHF.